This T cell receptor (beta chain) emerged from a study of shared clonotypes between healthy human individuals. Across the study: Plates per donor: three CD4 naive, three CD4 memory, two CD8 naive, one CD8 memory.

Under the authors' procedure: ImmunoSEQ yielded junction-only sequences lacking quality scores, so filtering differed. Assay: immunoSEQ multiplex PCR; the TCRdb copy retains only in-frame clones and omits some. V and J calls and clone size are as listed in that table; D and trimming were resolved from the DNA. Of 2 million to 2.5 million clones in the sample, approximately 90% were seen once. V was clipped by 1 base and J by 8 bases; unmatched bases: 10. Germline V gene sequence: CDR1 SGHAT, CDR2 FQNNGV. The CDR3 is 16 residues long. The sequencing sample was made of naive CD4+ T cells from PBMCs. Noted subset: CD45RA+ positively selected. The genes are TRBV11-2 and TRBJ2-1; TRBD1 aligns across 8 bases. The TCR comes from a man between 18 and 29 years old in good health. Some clones in this sample may be carry-over from other donors' samples. Here the CDR3 reads CASSLGFQGAMDEQFF. CDR3 nucleotides: TGTGCCAGCAGCTTAGGGTTCCAGGGGGCGATGGATGAGCAGTTCTTC.